The 31 T cell receptor beta chains reported below all come from one sample, sequenced in a study of T cell responses to AZD1222 COVID-19 vaccine. Here immunoSEQ multiplex PCR was the method, and the copy in TCRdb shows in-frame clones only, minus some. In the table there are fewer than 120,000 clones, around 90% of which are singletons. The material sequenced was peripheral blood, taken on day 0 of AZD1222 vaccination. The receptors were gathered from an adult in good health.

This clone was found once. The gene calls are TRBV9 and TRBJ2-7; no definite D call. This CDR3 is built from 13 residues. Per the germline V gene, CDR1 is SGDLS and CDR2 is YYNGEE. V shed 0 bases and J shed 5 bases, with 9 bases lying between them. The CDR3: CASSVDRVDEQYF. CDR3 in DNA: TGTGCCAGCAGCGTAGATAGGGTTGACGAGCAGTACTTC.

The chain carries TRBV3-1 (or the pseudogene TRBV3-2) and TRBJ1-3, with a possible D match to TRBD1 (5 bases). CDR1 and CDR2 (germline): LGHDT, YNNKEL (reference sequence). The CDR3 consists of 14 residues. Trimming took off 3 bases at V and 2 bases at J, with 8 bases between the two ends. The CDR3 spells CASSQVGAGNTIYF. CDR3 in DNA: TGTGCCAGCAGCCAGGTAGGGGCTGGAAACACCATATATTTT.

This CDR3 is CASSYSDYPKETQYF. The DNA of the CDR3 is TGTGCCAGCAGTTACTCGGACTATCCTAAAGAGACCCAGTACTTC. The chain combines TRBV6-5 with TRBJ2-5, with a possible D match to TRBD2 (6 bases). The CDR3 runs to 15 residues. Per germline, CDR1 MNHEY and CDR2 SVGAGI. Trimming removed 0 bases at V and 3 bases at J, with 11 bases between.

The chain couples TRBV11-2 to TRBJ1-1; D unresolved. The V end lost 4 bases, the J end lost 3 bases, and 12 bases lay between the germline ends. The germline CDR1 and CDR2 sequences are SGHAT and FQNNGV. CDR3 length: 14 residues. The CDR3 loop is CASSWRTKDTEAFF. CDR3 DNA sequence: TGTGCCAGCAGCTGGAGAACTAAGGACACTGAAGCTTTCTTT.

V usage is TRBV29-1 and J usage is TRBJ2-1; the D is unclear. V lost 2 bases to trimming and J lost 3 bases, with 8 bases between them. The germline gives CDR1 SQVTM, CDR2 ANQGSEA. The CDR3 consists of 13 residues. CDR3 sequence: CSVETSNYNEQFF. CDR3 bases: TGCAGCGTTGAAACGTCGAACTACAATGAGCAGTTCTTC.

V and J are TRBV25-1 and TRBJ2-7; TRBD2 matches at 7 bases. CDR3 size: 13 residues. Germline loops: CDR1 MGHDK, CDR2 SYGVNS. Trimming removed 6 bases from V and 4 bases from J; junction bases left unmatched: 6. The CDR3 sequence is CASRRDYPYEQYF. Here the CDR3 DNA reads TGTGCCAGCAGGCGGGACTACCCATACGAGCAGTACTTC.

The chain combines TRBV6-5 with TRBJ1-1; possibly TRBD1 for D (5 bases). Germline V gene sequence: CDR1 MNHEY, CDR2 SVGAGI. Trimming took off 8 bases at V and 4 bases at J, with 17 bases between the two ends. The CDR3 spans 14 residues. CDR3 DNA sequence: TGTGCCAGCTCGACCCAGGGAGAGAGCACTGAAGCTTTCTTT. It specifies CASSTQGESTEAFF.

The chain combines TRBV5-1 with TRBJ2-7; perhaps TRBD1 as D (6 bases). The V gene lost 0 bases and the J gene lost 0 bases, with 10 bases spanning the gap. Germline CDR1 reads SGHRS; CDR2 reads YFSETQ. The length of the CDR3 is 15 residues. CDR3 residues: CASSLGGRVSYEQYF. The CDR3 region has the DNA TGCGCCAGCAGCTTGGGGGGGCGGGTCTCCTACGAGCAGTACTTC.

This clone was counted once. The V and J genes are TRBV20-1 and TRBJ2-2; 7 nucleotides line up with TRBD1. Losses at the gene ends were 3 bases for V and 1 base for J; bases not matched to a gene: 2. The CDR3 totals 14 residues. CDR1 and CDR2 from the germline V gene are DFQATT and SNEGSKA (reference sequence). The CDR3 DNA sequence: TGCAGTGCTAGTGGGGACAGGAACACCGGGGAGCTGTTTTTT. It encodes CSASGDRNTGELFF.

The rearrangement joins TRBV19 to TRBJ2-1, with D unclear. CDR1 is LNHDA and CDR2 is SQIVND in the germline V gene (reference sequence). The CDR3 has 17 amino acids. Trimming took off 0 bases at V and 4 bases at J, with 16 bases between the two ends. CDR3 sequence (DNA): TGTGCCAGTAGTATAGATGGTACCCGCAGCTTGTACAATGAGCAGTTCTTC. Its protein is CASSIDGTRSLYNEQFF. Together with reference TRBV19 and TRBJ2-1, the CDR3 gives the full variable domain: DGGITQSPKYLFRKEGQNVTLSCEQNLNHDAMYWYRQDPGQGLRLIYYSQIVNDFQKGDIAEGYSVSREKKESFPLTVTSAQKNPTAFYLCASSIDGTRSLYNEQFFGPGTRLTVL.

The chain carries TRBV14 and TRBJ2-2; tentatively, D is TRBD2 (5 bases). Germline-derived CDR1 and CDR2 are SGHDN and FVKESK. CDR3 length equals 17 residues. The V end lost 1 base, the J end lost 7 bases, and 19 bases lay between the germline ends. The CDR3 nucleotides are TGTGCCAGCAGCCAAGCTCGCGGGCTACCGTGGGGCGGGGAGCTGTTTTTT. Its protein product is CASSQARGLPWGGELFF.

The chain uses TRBV6-5 and TRBJ2-5; D not resolved. The CDR3 loop spans 13 amino acids. Germline V gene lookup returns CDR1 MNHEY and CDR2 SVGAGI. Trimming stripped 5 bases from V and 5 bases from J, with 12 bases between. For the CDR3, the DNA is TGTGCCAGCAGTACGGGCCTTATGGAGACCCAGTACTTC. Amino acid sequence: CASSTGLMETQYF.

A single count supports this clone. V is TRBV11-2 and J is TRBJ2-2, with TRBD2 matching over 8 bases. CDR3 length equals 16 residues. Germline-derived CDR1 and CDR2 are SGHAT and FQNNGV. Germline trimming cut 4 bases from V and 5 bases from J; bases unmatched to any gene: 9. In nucleotides, the CDR3 is TGTGCCAGCAGCTCAAAGGTAGCGGGAACGACCGGGGAGCTGTTTTTT. This sequence encodes CASSSKVAGTTGELFF.

This sequence joins TRBV10-1 and TRBJ2-7; TRBD2 is a possible D gene (6 bases). Trimming took off 3 bases at V and 7 bases at J, with 16 bases between the two ends. The V gene's germline CDR1 is WNHNN and CDR2 SYGVQD (reference sequence). The CDR3 has 14 residues. The CDR3: CASSEGGPAGEQYF. Here the CDR3 DNA reads TGCGCCAGCAGTGAAGGAGGACCGGCGGGAGAGCAGTACTTC.

The V gene is TRBV5-1, the J gene TRBJ2-7, with unresolved D. The CDR3 contains 15 residues. Trimming took 4 bases from V and 2 from J, leaving 16 bases between them. Germline-derived CDR1 and CDR2 are SGHRS and YFSETQ. CDR3 in amino acids: CASSVTLGRTYEQYF. In DNA form, the CDR3 reads TGCGCCAGCAGCGTGACGCTCGGGCGAACCTACGAGCAGTACTTC.

The J gene is TRBJ2-5, the V gene TRBV30; perhaps D is TRBD1 or TRBD2 (5 bases each). The length of the CDR3 is 14 residues. The V and J ends lost 1 base and 5 bases respectively, with 14 bases between them. Germline CDR1 reads GTSNPN; CDR2 reads SVGIG (reference sequence). CDR3 protein: CAWSAGTVDETQYF. The CDR3 DNA is TGTGCCTGGAGTGCCGGGACCGTCGACGAGACCCAGTACTTC.

This chain joins TRBV27 and TRBJ2-7; 9 nucleotides line up with TRBD1. The ends lost 6 bases at V and 0 bases at J; junction bases unmatched: 3. This CDR3 comprises 14 residues. CDR1 and CDR2 from the germline V gene are MNHEY and SMNVEV (reference sequence). The CDR3 nucleotides read TGTGCCAGCAGGGACAGGGGTCTCTCCTACGAGCAGTACTTC. The encoded protein is CASRDRGLSYEQYF.

This chain uses TRBV5-1 with TRBJ2-3; no reliable D call. CDR1 and CDR2 (germline): SGHRS, YFSETQ. The V end lost 4 bases, the J end lost 0 bases, and 9 bases lay between the germline ends. The CDR3 has 14 amino acids. CDR3 in amino acids: CASSRQSSTDTQYF. As DNA, the CDR3 is TGCGCCAGCAGCCGACAATCTAGCACAGATACGCAGTATTTT.

The table lists this clone with a few counts. This sequence joins TRBV10-3 and TRBJ1-4; D may be TRBD1 (5 bases). Per germline, CDR1 ENHRY and CDR2 SYGVKD. V lost 7 bases to trimming and J lost 8 bases, with 14 bases between them. The length of the CDR3 is 13 residues. CDR3 sequence: CAITNLAGEKLFF. The CDR3 DNA sequence: TGTGCCATCACTAACCTCGCAGGGGAAAAACTGTTTTTT.

The rearrangement joins TRBV18 to TRBJ1-2, with TRBD1 identical over 7 bases. Germline CDR1 reads KGHSH; CDR2 reads LQKENI. The CDR3 has 16 residues. The trim removed 2 bases at V and 2 bases at J, leaving 8 bases unmatched. DNA of the CDR3: TGTGCCAGCTCACCAGGGAAAAACAGGGGCAACTATGGCTACACCTTC. It yields the protein CASSPGKNRGNYGYTF.

The rearrangement links TRBV6-5 to TRBJ1-2; the D is unclear. Germline V gene data show CDR1 as MNHEY and CDR2 as SVGAGI. V gave up 8 bases and J gave up 3 bases, with 16 bases separating them. The CDR3 has 14 amino acids. This chain's CDR3 is CASGRALADYGYTF. In nucleotides, the CDR3 is TGTGCCAGCGGGAGGGCTCTAGCAGACTATGGCTACACCTTC.

The rearrangement joins TRBV27 to TRBJ1-2; TRBD1 might be the D (5 bases). Looked up from germline, CDR1 is MNHEY and CDR2 is SMNVEV (reference sequence). Between the trimmed V and J ends, which lost 3 bases and 4 bases, there was a span of 21 bases. The CDR3 extends over 17 amino acids. The CDR3 DNA is TGTGCCAGCAGTTTCACTACCTCGGGACGAGTCCCCTATGGCTACACCTTC. Its protein product is CASSFTTSGRVPYGYTF.

The chain has TRBV5-1 and TRBJ2-1; the D gene is possibly TRBD1 (6 bases). The germline V gene has CDR1 SGHRS and CDR2 YFSETQ. The length of the CDR3 is 13 residues. V lost 3 bases and J 8 bases, leaving 12 bases between the germline ends. CDR3 bases: TGCGCCAGCAGCTCGAGCCAGGGGTATGAGCAGTTCTTC. As protein: CASSSSQGYEQFF. Based on the CDR3 plus reference TRBV5-1 and TRBJ2-1, the full variable domain is KAGVTQTPRYLIKTRGQQVTLSCSPISGHRSVSWYQQTPGQGLQFLFEYFSETQRNKGNFPGRFSGRQFSNSRSEMNVSTLELGDSALYLCASSSSQGYEQFFGPGTRLTVL.

The V gene is TRBV7-9, the J gene TRBJ1-1; D possibly corresponds to TRBD1 (6 bases). CDR1 and CDR2 (germline): SEHNR, FQNEAQ (reference sequence). CDR3 size: 14 residues. V lost 0 bases to trimming and J lost 5 bases, with 10 bases between them. This chain's CDR3 is CASSLAGGTTEAFF. The CDR3 coding sequence is TGTGCCAGCAGCTTAGCGGGGGGCACTACTGAAGCTTTCTTT.

This clone turned up a few times. The chain carries TRBV30 and TRBJ2-7; the match to TRBD1 covers 7 bases. The CDR3 totals 14 residues. V gave up 3 bases and J gave up 3 bases; unmatched junction bases: 8. Germline V gene lookup returns CDR1 GTSNPN and CDR2 SVGIG (reference sequence). In DNA form, the CDR3 reads TGTGCCTGGAGGAAAGAACAGGGGATCTACGAGCAGTACTTC. Encoded protein: CAWRKEQGIYEQYF. The full variable domain, rest sourced from reference TRBV30 and TRBJ2-7, is SQTIHQWPATLVQPVGSPLSLECTVEGTSNPNLYWYRQAAGRGLQLLFYSVGIGQISSEVPQNLSASRPQDRQFILSSKKLLLSDSGFYLCAWRKEQGIYEQYFGPGTRLTVT.

The V call is TRBV6-5, the J call TRBJ2-7, with D tentatively TRBD2 (5 bases). Trimming took 5 bases from V and 0 from J, leaving 14 bases between them. The CDR3 runs 15 residues. The germline CDR1 and CDR2 sequences are MNHEY and SVGAGI. The CDR3 loop reads CASSLPQRTSYEQYF. The CDR3 nucleotides read TGTGCCAGCAGTCTACCCCAGCGGACCTCCTACGAGCAGTACTTC.

This chain connects TRBV7-2 to TRBJ2-7, with D perhaps matching TRBD1 (5 bases). The germline V and J ends were trimmed by 8 bases and 5 bases, with 19 bases remaining between them. The germline gives CDR1 SGHTA, CDR2 FQGNSA. The CDR3 consists of 14 residues. CDR3: CASGVAGKPHEQYF. The CDR3 DNA sequence: TGTGCCAGCGGGGTGGCAGGGAAACCCCACGAGCAGTACTTC.

The chain links TRBV27 to TRBJ1-2, with D maybe TRBD1 (5 bases). The V end lost 4 bases, the J end lost 4 bases, and 10 bases lay between the germline ends. The CDR3 totals 13 residues. The V gene's germline CDR1 is MNHEY and CDR2 SMNVEV (reference sequence). The CDR3 DNA follows: TGTGCCAGCAGTTATGGAGACAGCTATGGCTACACCTTC. Amino acid sequence: CASSYGDSYGYTF.

This clone was seen just once. V gene TRBV6-5 combines with J gene TRBJ1-2; D gene unclear. Germline-derived CDR1 and CDR2 are MNHEY and SVGAGI. This CDR3 is built from 12 residues. Trimming left V 6 bases short and J 8 bases short, with 13 bases between. The CDR3 coding sequence is TGTGCCAGCAGGGAGGACGGCTGGGGCTACACCTTC. Amino acid sequence: CASREDGWGYTF.

The V call is TRBV15, the J call TRBJ2-7, with 10 bases that match TRBD2. The CDR3 has 15 amino acids. Germline CDR1 is LNHNV and CDR2 is YYDKDF (reference sequence). V lost 5 bases and J lost 6; bases outside the gene matches: 10. The CDR3 DNA sequence: TGTGCCACCAGCCCTAGGGGACTAGCGACCGCCGAGCAGTACTTC. Translating gives CATSPRGLATAEQYF.

The chain links TRBV3-1 (or the pseudogene TRBV3-2) to TRBJ2-7, with 15 nucleotides matching TRBD2. The length of the CDR3 is 15 residues. CDR1 and CDR2 (germline): LGHDT, YNNKEL (reference sequence). V was clipped by 5 bases and J by 5 bases; unmatched bases: 4. CDR3 nucleotides: TGTGCCAGCAGCATGGGACTAGCGGGAGGAAACGAGCAGTACTTC. Protein: CASSMGLAGGNEQYF.